This T cell receptor (beta chain) comes out of a study of control samples from healthy donors and cancer patients (dated by TCRdb to about 2020). About this clone: The antigen this receptor binds is unknown. The record has no base qualities; no much larger clone is one base away.

For CDR1 and CDR2, the germline V gene lists MNHNS and SASEGT. V is pared back by 3 bases and J by 0 bases, with 8 bases lying between the germline termini. The CDR3, cysteine through phenylalanine, is 14 amino acids long. Only the CDR3 portion is preserved as DNA: 42 bases, with reading frame beginning at the first base. Library generation was performed with the immunoSEQ multiplex PCR assay. In TCRdb, the immuneACCESS table is reduced to in-frame sequences with V and J assigned. These tables do not hold every clone; where another copy was compared, an unresolved V gene accounts for under half, and the others remain unexplained. This sample has 100,000 to 150,000 clones in its table, and about 92% of those were observed once. The ten biggest clones cover around 2.1% of the sample.

The rearranged segments are TRBV6-1 and TRBJ1-1; the D gene is not confidently resolved. Sequencing input: blood. The sequence was collected from a woman in her 50s in good health. The sequenced DNA is TGTGCCAGCAGTGATGGCAAACTGAACACTGAAGCTTTCTTT. The resulting protein is CASSDGKLNTEAFF.